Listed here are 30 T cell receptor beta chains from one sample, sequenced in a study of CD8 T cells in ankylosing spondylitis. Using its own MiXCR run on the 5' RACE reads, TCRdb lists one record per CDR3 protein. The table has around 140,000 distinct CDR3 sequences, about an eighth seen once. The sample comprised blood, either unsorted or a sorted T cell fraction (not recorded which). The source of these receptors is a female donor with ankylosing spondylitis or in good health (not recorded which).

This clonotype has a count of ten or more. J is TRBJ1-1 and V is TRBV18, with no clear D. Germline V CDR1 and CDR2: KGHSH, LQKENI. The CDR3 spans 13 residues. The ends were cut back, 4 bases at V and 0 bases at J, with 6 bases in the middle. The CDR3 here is CASSLPLNTEAFF. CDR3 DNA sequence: TGTGCCAGCTCACTGCCGTTGAACACTGAAGCTTTCTTT.

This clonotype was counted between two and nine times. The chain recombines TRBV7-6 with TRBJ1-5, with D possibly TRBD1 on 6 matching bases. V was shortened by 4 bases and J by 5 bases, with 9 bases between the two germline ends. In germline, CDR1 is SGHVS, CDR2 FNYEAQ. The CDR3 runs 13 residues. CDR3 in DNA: TGTGCCAGCAGCTCAGGGGAGGATCAGCCCCAGCATTTT. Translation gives CASSSGEDQPQHF.

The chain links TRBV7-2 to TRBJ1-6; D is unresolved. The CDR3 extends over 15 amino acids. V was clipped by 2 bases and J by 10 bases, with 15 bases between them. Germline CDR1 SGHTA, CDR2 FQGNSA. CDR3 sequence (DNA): TGTGCCAGCAGCTTACCGATGGGAAGAGGGTCACCCCTCCACTTT. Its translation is CASSLPMGRGSPLHF.

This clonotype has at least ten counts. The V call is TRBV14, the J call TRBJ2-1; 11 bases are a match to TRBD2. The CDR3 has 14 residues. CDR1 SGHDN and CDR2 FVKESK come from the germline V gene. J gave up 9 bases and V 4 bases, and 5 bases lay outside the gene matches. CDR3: CASSRGTSGTEQFF. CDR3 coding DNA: TGTGCCAGCAGCCGAGGGACTAGCGGAACTGAGCAGTTCTTC. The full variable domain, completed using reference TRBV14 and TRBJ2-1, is EAGVTQFPSHSVIEKGQTVTLRCDPISGHDNLYWYRRVMGKEIKFLLHFVKESKQDESGMPNNRFLAERTGGTYSTLKVQPAELEDSGVYFCASSRGTSGTEQFFGPGTRLTVL.

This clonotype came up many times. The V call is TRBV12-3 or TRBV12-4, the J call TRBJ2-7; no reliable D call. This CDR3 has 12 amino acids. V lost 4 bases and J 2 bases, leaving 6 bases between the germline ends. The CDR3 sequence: CASSSGPYEQYF. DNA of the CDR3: TGTGCCAGCAGTTCGGGCCCCTACGAGCAGTACTTC.

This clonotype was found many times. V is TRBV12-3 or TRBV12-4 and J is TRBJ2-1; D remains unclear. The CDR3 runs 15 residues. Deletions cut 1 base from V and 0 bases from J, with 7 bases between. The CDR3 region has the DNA TGTGCCAGCAGTTTAGGGGGTAGCTCCTACAATGAGCAGTTCTTC. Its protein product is CASSLGGSSYNEQFF.

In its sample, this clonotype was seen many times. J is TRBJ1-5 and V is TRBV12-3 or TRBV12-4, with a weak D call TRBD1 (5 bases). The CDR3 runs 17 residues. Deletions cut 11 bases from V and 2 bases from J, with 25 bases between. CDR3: CAGLRDGGTTGNQPQHF. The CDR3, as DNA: TGTGCCGGCCTCCGGGACGGTGGTACAACGGGCAATCAGCCCCAGCATTTT.

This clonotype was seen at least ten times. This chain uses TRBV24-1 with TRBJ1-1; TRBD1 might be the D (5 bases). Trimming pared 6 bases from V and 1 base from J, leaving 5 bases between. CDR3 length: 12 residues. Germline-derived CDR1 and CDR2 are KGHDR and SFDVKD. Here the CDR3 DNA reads TGTGCCACCAGTACAGGGAACACTGAAGCTTTCTTT. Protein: CATSTGNTEAFF.

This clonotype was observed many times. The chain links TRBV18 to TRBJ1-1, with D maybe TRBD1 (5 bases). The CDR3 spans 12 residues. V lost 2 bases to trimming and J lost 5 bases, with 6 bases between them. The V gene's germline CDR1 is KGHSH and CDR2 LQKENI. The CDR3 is CASSPDRTEAFF. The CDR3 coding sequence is TGTGCCAGCTCACCAGACAGAACTGAAGCTTTCTTT.

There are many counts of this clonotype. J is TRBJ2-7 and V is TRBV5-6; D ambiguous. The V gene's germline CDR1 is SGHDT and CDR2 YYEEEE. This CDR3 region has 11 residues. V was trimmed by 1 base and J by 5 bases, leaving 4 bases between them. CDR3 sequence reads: CASSLTHEQYF. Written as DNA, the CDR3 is TGTGCCAGCAGCTTGACCCACGAGCAGTACTTC.

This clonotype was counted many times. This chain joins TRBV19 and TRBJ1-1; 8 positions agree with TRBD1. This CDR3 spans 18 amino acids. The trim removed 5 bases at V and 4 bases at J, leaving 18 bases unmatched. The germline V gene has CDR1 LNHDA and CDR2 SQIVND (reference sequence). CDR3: CASSPEARGRIRGTEAFF. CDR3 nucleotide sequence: TGTGCCAGTAGTCCTGAGGCCAGGGGGCGAATTAGGGGCACTGAAGCTTTCTTT.

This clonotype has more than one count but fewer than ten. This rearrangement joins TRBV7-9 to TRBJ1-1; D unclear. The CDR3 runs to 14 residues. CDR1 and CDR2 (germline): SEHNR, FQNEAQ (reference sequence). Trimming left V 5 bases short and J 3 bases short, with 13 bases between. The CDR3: CASSGYSIYTEAFF. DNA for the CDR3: TGTGCCAGCAGCGGGTACAGCATCTACACTGAAGCTTTCTTT. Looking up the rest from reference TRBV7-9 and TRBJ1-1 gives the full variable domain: DTGVSQNPRHKITKRGQNVTFRCDPISEHNRLYWYRQTLGQGPEFLTYFQNEAQLEKSRLLSDRFSAERPKGSFSTLEIQRTEQGDSAMYLCASSGYSIYTEAFFGQGTRLTVV.

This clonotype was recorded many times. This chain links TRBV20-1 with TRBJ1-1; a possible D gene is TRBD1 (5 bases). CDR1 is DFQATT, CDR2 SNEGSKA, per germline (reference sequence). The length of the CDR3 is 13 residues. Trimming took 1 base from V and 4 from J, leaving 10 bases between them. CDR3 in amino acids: CSARGFGGTEAFF. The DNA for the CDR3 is TGCAGTGCTAGAGGTTTTGGGGGCACTGAAGCTTTCTTT.

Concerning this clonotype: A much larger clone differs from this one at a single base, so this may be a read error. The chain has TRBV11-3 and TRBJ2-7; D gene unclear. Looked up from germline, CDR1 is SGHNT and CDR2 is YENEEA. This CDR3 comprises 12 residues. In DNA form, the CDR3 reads TGTACCAGCTCTGGCGGTGTCTACGAGCAGTACTTC. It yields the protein CTSSGGVYEQYF.

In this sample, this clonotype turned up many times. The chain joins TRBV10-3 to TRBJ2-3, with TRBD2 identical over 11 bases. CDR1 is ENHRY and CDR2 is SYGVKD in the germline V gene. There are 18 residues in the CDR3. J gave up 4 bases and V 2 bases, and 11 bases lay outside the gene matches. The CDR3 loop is CAISETLLAGGGPDTQYF. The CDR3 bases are TGTGCCATCAGTGAGACCCTCCTAGCGGGAGGCGGACCAGATACGCAGTATTTT.

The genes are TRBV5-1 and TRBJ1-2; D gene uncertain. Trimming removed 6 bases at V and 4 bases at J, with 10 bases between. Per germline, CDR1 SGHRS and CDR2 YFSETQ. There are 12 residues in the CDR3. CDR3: CASNEGGYGYTF. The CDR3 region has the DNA TGCGCCAGCAACGAGGGTGGCTATGGCTACACCTTC.

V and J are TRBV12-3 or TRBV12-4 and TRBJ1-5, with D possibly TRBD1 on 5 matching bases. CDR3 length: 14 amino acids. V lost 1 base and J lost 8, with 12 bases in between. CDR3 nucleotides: TGTGCCAGCAGTTTAGTAGGGGCTGAGGAGCCCCAGCATTTT. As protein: CASSLVGAEEPQHF.

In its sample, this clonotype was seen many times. The CDR3 sequence is CASSFDRLMNTGELFF. The CDR3 DNA reads TGTGCCAGCAGCTTCGACAGGCTGATGAACACCGGGGAGCTGTTTTTT. The V gene is TRBV11-3, the J gene TRBJ2-2, with D possibly matching TRBD1 (6 bases). Per germline, CDR1 SGHNT and CDR2 YENEEA. V lost 3 bases and J 1 base, leaving 12 bases between the germline ends. The CDR3 is 16 amino acids.

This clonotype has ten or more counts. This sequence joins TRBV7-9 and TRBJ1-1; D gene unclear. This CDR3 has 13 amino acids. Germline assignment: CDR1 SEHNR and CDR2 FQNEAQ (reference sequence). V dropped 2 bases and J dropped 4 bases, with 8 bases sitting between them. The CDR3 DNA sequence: TGTGCCAGCAGCTTACCACCAGGCACTGAAGCTTTCTTT. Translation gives CASSLPPGTEAFF. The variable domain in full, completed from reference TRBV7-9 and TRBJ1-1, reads DTGVSQNPRHKITKRGQNVTFRCDPISEHNRLYWYRQTLGQGPEFLTYFQNEAQLEKSRLLSDRFSAERPKGSFSTLEIQRTEQGDSAMYLCASSLPPGTEAFFGQGTRLTVV.

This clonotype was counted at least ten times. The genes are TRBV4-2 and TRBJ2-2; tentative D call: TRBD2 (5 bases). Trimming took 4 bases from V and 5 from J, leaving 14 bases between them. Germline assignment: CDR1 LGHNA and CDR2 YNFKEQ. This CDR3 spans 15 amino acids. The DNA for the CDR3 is TGTGCCAGCAGCCGCGATAGGTCGGGGACCGGGGAGCTGTTTTTT. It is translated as CASSRDRSGTGELFF.

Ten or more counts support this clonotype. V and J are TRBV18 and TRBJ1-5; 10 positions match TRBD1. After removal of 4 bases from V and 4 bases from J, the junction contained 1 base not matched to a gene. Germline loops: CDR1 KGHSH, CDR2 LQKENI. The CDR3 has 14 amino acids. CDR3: CASSQDRGNQPQHF. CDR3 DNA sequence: TGTGCCAGCTCACAGGACAGGGGGAATCAGCCCCAGCATTTT.

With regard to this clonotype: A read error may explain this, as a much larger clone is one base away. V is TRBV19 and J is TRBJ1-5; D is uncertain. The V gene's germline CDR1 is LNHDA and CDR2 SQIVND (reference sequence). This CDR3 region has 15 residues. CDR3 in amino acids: CAGSIRGIDNQPQHF. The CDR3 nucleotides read TGTGCCGGTAGTATCCGGGGAATCGACAATCAGCCCCAGCATTTT.

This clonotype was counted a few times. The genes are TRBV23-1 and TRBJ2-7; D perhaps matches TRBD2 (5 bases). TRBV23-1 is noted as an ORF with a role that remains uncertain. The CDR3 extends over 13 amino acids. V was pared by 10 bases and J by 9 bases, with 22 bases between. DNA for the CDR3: TGCGCCAAGCGATGGAACCGGGGTTGGGGGCAGTACTTC. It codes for CAKRWNRGWGQYF.

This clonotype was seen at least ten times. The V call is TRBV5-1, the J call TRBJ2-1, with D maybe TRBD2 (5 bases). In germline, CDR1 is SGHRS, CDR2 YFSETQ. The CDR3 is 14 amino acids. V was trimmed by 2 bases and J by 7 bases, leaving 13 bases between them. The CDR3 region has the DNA TGCGCCAGCAGCTTCGTAGAGGGAATAAATGAGCAGTTCTTC. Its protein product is CASSFVEGINEQFF.

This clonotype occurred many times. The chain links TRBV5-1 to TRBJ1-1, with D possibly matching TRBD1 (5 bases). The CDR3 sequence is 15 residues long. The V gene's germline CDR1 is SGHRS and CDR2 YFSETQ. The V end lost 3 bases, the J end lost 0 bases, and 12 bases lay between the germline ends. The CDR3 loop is CASSSGTEMNTEAFF. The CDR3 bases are TGCGCCAGCAGCTCGGGGACGGAAATGAACACTGAAGCTTTCTTT.

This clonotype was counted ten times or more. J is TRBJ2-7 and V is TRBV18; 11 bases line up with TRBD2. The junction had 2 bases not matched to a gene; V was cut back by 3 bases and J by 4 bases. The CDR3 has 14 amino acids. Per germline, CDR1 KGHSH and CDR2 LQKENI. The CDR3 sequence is CASSPTSGKYEQYF. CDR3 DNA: TGTGCCAGCTCACCGACTAGCGGGAAGTACGAGCAGTACTTC.

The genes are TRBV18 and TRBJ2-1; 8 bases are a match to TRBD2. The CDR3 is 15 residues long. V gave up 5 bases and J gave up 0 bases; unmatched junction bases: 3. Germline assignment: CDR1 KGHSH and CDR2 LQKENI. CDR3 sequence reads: CASSVTSDSYNEQFF. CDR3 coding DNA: TGTGCCAGCTCAGTGACTAGCGACTCCTACAATGAGCAGTTCTTC. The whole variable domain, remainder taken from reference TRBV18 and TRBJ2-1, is NAGVMQNPRHLVRRRGQEARLRCSPMKGHSHVYWYRQLPEEGLKFMVYLQKENIIDESGMPKERFSAEFPKEGPSILRIQQVVRGDSAAYFCASSVTSDSYNEQFFGPGTRLTVL.

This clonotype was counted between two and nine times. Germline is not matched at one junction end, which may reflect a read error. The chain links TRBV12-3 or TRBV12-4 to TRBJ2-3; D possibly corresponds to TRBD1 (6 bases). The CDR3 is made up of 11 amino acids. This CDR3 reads CATGISDTQYF. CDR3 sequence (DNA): TGCGCGACAGGAATATCAGATACGCAGTATTTT.

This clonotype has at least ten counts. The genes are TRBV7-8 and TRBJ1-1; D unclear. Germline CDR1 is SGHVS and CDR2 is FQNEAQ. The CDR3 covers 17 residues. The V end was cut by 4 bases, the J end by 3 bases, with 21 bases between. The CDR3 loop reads CASSSEKSLGLDTEAFF. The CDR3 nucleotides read TGTGCCAGCAGCTCCGAGAAGAGCCTTGGGTTGGACACTGAAGCTTTCTTT.

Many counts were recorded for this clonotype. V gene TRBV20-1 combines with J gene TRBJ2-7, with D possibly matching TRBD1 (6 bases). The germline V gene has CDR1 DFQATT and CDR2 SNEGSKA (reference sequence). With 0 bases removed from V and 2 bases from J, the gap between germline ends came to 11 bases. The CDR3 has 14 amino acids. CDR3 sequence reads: CSARDPRGAYEQYF. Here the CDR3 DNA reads TGCAGTGCTAGAGATCCCAGGGGAGCCTACGAGCAGTACTTC.